This TCR beta chain was sequenced in a study of cytomegalovirus exposure and HLA in healthy donors. Germline CDR1 SEHNR, CDR2 FQNEAQ (reference sequence). The CDR3 sequence is 14 residues long. V gave up 3 bases and J gave up 2 bases; unmatched junction bases: 3. The PCR ran on 60 Vbeta and 13 Jbeta primers. Sequenced by immunoSEQ multiplex PCR; TCRdb stores in-frame clones only, minus some. The sample includes 85,000 to 130,000 clones, nearly 80% of them seen just once. The V gene is TRBV7-9, the J gene TRBJ2-7; the match to TRBD1 covers 8 bases. Specimen: PBMCs. The receptor comes from a man in his fifties or sixties in good health and CMV-seropositive. The CDR3 sequence: CASSFGQGPYEQYF. The CDR3 DNA reads as TGTGCCAGCAGCTTCGGACAGGGACCCTACGAGCAGTACTTC.